Presented here are 18 T cell receptor beta chains from one specimen sequenced in a study of shared clonotypes between healthy human individuals. Generated by immunoSEQ multiplex PCR, the TCRdb table keeps only in-frame clones and is missing some. This table holds 2 million to 2.5 million clones, 85% to 95% found once. Sample: naive CD4+ T cells from PBMCs. The subset: CD45RA+ positively selected. The receptors derive from a man aged 18 to 30 in good health. Some clones in this sample may be carry-over from other donors' samples.

This sequence joins TRBV2 and TRBJ2-1; weak D call: TRBD2 (5 bases). Germline V gene data show CDR1 as SNHLY and CDR2 as FYNNEI. The CDR3 length is 13 residues. The ends were cut back, 7 bases at V and 3 bases at J, with 10 bases in the middle. CDR3 region: CASMGDRYNEQFF. Here the CDR3 DNA reads TGTGCCAGCATGGGAGACCGCTACAATGAGCAGTTCTTC.

The chain combines TRBV28 with TRBJ2-1, with 10 bases lining up with TRBD2. V trimming: 5 bases; J trimming: 14 bases; junction bases outside the gene matches: 12. Germline CDR1 and CDR2: MDHEN and SYDVKM. The CDR3 length is 14 residues. The CDR3 loop is CASSISGLADFEFF. CDR3 DNA: TGTGCCAGCAGTATATCAGGACTAGCGGACTTCGAGTTCTTC. The full variable domain, in which reference TRBV28 and TRBJ2-1 provide the parts outside the CDR3, is DVKVTQSSRYLVKRTGEKVFLECVQDMDHENMFWYRQDPGLGLRLIYFSYDVKMKEKGDIPEGYSVSREKKERFSLILESASTNQTSMYLCASSISGLADFEFFGPGTRLTVL.

This sequence joins TRBV28 and TRBJ1-5; tentative D call: TRBD1 (5 bases). The CDR3 has 16 amino acids. The germline gives CDR1 MDHEN, CDR2 SYDVKM. V dropped 8 bases and J dropped 9 bases, with 26 bases sitting between them. Written as DNA, the CDR3 is TGTGCCAGCCGTAAGTCGAAGGGGCTCCTGATAGGGCCCCAGCATTTT. Translation gives CASRKSKGLLIGPQHF.

The chain couples TRBV5-4 to TRBJ1-2; 12 nucleotides line up with TRBD1. After removal of 2 bases from V and 8 bases from J, the junction contained 10 bases not matched to a gene. This CDR3 region has 16 residues. Germline lookup yields CDR1 SGHNT and CDR2 YYREEE (reference sequence). The DNA of the CDR3 is TGTGCCAGCAGCTTCCGCCCGGGACAGGGGGCGGTGGGCTACACCTTC. Amino acid sequence: CASSFRPGQGAVGYTF.

CDR3 sequence reads: CASSFAQRGRGQETQYF. CDR3 bases: TGTGCCAGCAGCTTTGCCCAACGGGGGCGCGGACAAGAGACCCAGTACTTC. This sequence joins TRBV12-1 and TRBJ2-5. TRBV12-1 is flagged as a pseudogene. The CDR3 is made up of 17 amino acids.

The chain recombines TRBV28 with TRBJ2-5; possibly TRBD1 for D (8 bases). Germline CDR1 MDHEN, CDR2 SYDVKM. This CDR3 has 22 residues. The ends were cut back, 6 bases at V and 5 bases at J, with 40 bases in the middle. CDR3 sequence reads: CASSTTGDWRPRPPGGLETQYF. In DNA, the CDR3 is TGTGCCAGCAGCACGACAGGGGATTGGAGACCCAGACCCCCGGGGGGATTGGAGACCCAGTACTTC.

V and J are TRBV5-4 and TRBJ2-2, with D unclear. Trimming pared 0 bases from V and 0 bases from J, leaving 9 bases between. The CDR3 contains 16 residues. Germline CDR1 SGHNT, CDR2 YYREEE (reference sequence). CDR3 sequence reads: CASSLGIVPNTGELFF. Written as DNA, the CDR3 is TGTGCCAGCAGCTTGGGAATCGTTCCGAACACCGGGGAGCTGTTTTTT.

The V gene is TRBV23-1, the J gene TRBJ2-7, with 7 bases that match TRBD2. TRBV23-1 is identified as an open reading frame with a role that is uncertain. CDR3 length: 13 residues. V trimming: 11 bases; J trimming: 0 bases; junction bases outside the gene matches: 7. For the CDR3, the DNA is TGCGCCCAGCCTGGGGGGGTCTCCTACGAGCAGTACTTC. This encodes CAQPGGVSYEQYF.

Here the CDR3 DNA reads TGCGCCAGCAGTCCGGGGGGACTCCCGGGGCAGTTCTTC. Amino acids: CASSPGGLPGQFF. The chain joins TRBV23-1 to TRBJ2-1; 7 bases agree with TRBD2. TRBV23-1 is treated as an ORF (open reading frame) with a function not yet certain. With V trimmed by 4 bases and J by 12 bases, 9 bases remained unmatched. This CDR3 has 13 amino acids.

CDR3 residues: CASRRANTGELFF. The CDR3 bases are TGTGCCAGCCGGCGGGCGAACACCGGGGAGCTGTTTTTT. This chain connects TRBV2 to TRBJ2-2, with D possibly matching TRBD2 (5 bases). The V end was cut by 8 bases, the J end by 0 bases, with 7 bases between. CDR3 length: 13 residues. Germline-derived CDR1 and CDR2 are SNHLY and FYNNEI. Together with reference TRBV2 and TRBJ2-2, the CDR3 gives the full variable domain: EPEVTQTPSHQVTQMGQEVILRCVPISNHLYFYWYRQILGQKVEFLVSFYNNEISEKSEIFDDQFSVERPDGSNFTLKIRSTKLEDSAMYFCASRRANTGELFFGEGSRLTVL.

The count of this clone is one. The chain combines TRBV18 with TRBJ2-3; possible D gene TRBD1, 5 bases. Trimming cost V 3 bases and J 3 bases, with 10 bases left between them. CDR3 size: 14 residues. Germline CDR1 reads KGHSH; CDR2 reads LQKENI. CDR3 amino acids: CASSPRQLTDTQYF. The DNA of the CDR3 is TGTGCCAGCTCACCGCGACAGTTGACAGATACGCAGTATTTT.

The V call is TRBV7-6, the J call TRBJ2-5; 11 bases fit TRBD2. V was clipped by 1 base and J by 5 bases; unmatched bases: 6. Germline loops: CDR1 SGHVS, CDR2 FNYEAQ. The length of the CDR3 is 16 residues. The CDR3 is CASSLGSGRATETQYF. The CDR3 bases are TGTGCCAGCAGCTTAGGTAGCGGGAGGGCCACGGAGACCCAGTACTTC.

Concerning this clone: The identical CDR3 is also encoded by other nucleotide sequences in the sample. This rearrangement joins TRBV5-1 to TRBJ2-3; 8 bases map to TRBD1. V shed 2 bases, J shed 4 bases, and the junction held 0 bases outside the gene matches. CDR3 length equals 13 residues. In germline, CDR1 is SGHRS, CDR2 YFSETQ. CDR3 loop: CASSLQGADTQYF. CDR3 DNA sequence: TGCGCCAGCAGCTTACAGGGGGCAGATACGCAGTATTTT.

V gene TRBV19 combines with J gene TRBJ2-7; maybe TRBD1 (6 bases). The germline CDR1 and CDR2 sequences are LNHDA and SQIVND (reference sequence). The V gene lost 1 base and the J gene lost 3 bases, with 13 bases spanning the gap. The CDR3 covers 15 residues. The CDR3 spells CASSIVSGANYEQYF. CDR3 sequence (DNA): TGTGCCAGTAGTATAGTTTCAGGGGCCAACTACGAGCAGTACTTC.

V usage is TRBV10-2 and J usage is TRBJ2-1, with D perhaps matching TRBD1 or TRBD2 (5 bases each). From germline, CDR1 is WSHSY and CDR2 SAAADI. The V end lost 6 bases, the J end lost 2 bases, and 8 bases lay between the germline ends. The CDR3 length is 13 residues. The CDR3 bases are TGCGCCAGCAGGGGGACGGCCTACAATGAGCAGTTCTTC. Translated: CASRGTAYNEQFF.

This rearrangement joins TRBV11-2 to TRBJ2-1; 8 bases map to TRBD1. CDR3 length: 15 residues. The V and J ends lost 5 bases and 7 bases, in that order; junction bases with no gene match: 10. The germline CDR1 and CDR2 sequences are SGHAT and FQNNGV. The CDR3 nucleotides are TGTGCCAGCAGCCCCGACAGGGGTGTTGGGAATGAGCAGTTCTTC. This encodes CASSPDRGVGNEQFF.

This chain connects TRBV19 to TRBJ2-4, with TRBD1 identical over 9 bases. The CDR3 loop spans 14 amino acids. V was pared by 6 bases and J by 7 bases, with 7 bases of the junction left unmatched. CDR1 and CDR2 from the germline V gene are LNHDA and SQIVND (reference sequence). CDR3 sequence (DNA): TGTGCCAGTAGCCTTACCGGGACAGGGAACATTCAGTACTTC. Translation: CASSLTGTGNIQYF.

CDR3 amino acids: CSVFFTGGEKLFF. The CDR3 DNA is TGCAGCGTTTTCTTCACCGGAGGGGAAAAACTGTTTTTT. The rearrangement joins TRBV29-1 to TRBJ1-4; D gene ambiguous. Trimming took off 5 bases at V and 8 bases at J, with 15 bases between the two ends. CDR3 size: 13 residues. CDR1 SQVTM and CDR2 ANQGSEA come from the germline V gene.